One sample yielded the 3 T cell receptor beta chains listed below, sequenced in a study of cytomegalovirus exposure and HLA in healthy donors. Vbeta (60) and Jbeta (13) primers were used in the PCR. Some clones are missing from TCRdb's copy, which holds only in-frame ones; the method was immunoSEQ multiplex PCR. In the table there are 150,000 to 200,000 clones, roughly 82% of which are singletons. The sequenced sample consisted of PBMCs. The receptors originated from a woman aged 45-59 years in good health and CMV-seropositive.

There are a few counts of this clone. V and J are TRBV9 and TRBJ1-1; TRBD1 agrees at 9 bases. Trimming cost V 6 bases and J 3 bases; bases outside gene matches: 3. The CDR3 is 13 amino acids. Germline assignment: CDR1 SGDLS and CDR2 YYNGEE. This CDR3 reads CASNRQGDTEAFF. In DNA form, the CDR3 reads TGTGCCAGCAACAGACAGGGGGACACTGAAGCTTTCTTT.

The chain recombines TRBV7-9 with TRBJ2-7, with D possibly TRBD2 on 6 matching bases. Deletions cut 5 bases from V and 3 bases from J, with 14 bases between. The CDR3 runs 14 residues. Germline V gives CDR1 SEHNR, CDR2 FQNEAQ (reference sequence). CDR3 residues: CASSGTGGDYEQYF. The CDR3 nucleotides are TGTGCCAGCAGCGGAACAGGAGGGGACTACGAGCAGTACTTC.

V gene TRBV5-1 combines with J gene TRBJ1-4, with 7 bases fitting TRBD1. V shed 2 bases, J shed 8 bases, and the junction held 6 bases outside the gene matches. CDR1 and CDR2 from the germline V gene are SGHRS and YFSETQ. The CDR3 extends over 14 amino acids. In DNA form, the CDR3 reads TGCGCCAGCAGCTTACAGGGGCTGGACGAAAAACTGTTTTTT. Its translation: CASSLQGLDEKLFF.